This T cell receptor (beta chain) was captured in a study of OX40 agonist ivuxolimab in advanced cancers. In terms of the full investigation: Ivuxolimab, which targeted the costimulatory receptor OX40 (CD134), was an agonistic, fully human IgG2 monoclonal antibody. Prior anti-PD-1, anti-PD-L1 or anti-CTLA-4 therapy was permitted, and checkpoint inhibitors had been received by about 36% of dose-escalation patients. Of the roughly 54 dose-escalation patients, hepatocellular carcinoma was present in 19, melanoma in approximately 15, renal cell carcinoma in 9 and head and neck cancer in 9. Intravenous ivuxolimab was administered to patients every 2 weeks at six dose levels: 0.01, 0.1, 0.3, 1.5, 3 and 10 mg/kg. The monotherapy dose-escalation portion (N ≈ 52 patients) of the phase I ivuxolimab trial is reported in the paper. In the dose-escalation cohort, approximately 80% of patients were male, and the mean age was roughly 60 years with a range of roughly 23 to 79. Partial responses occurred in three dose-escalation patients: two with cutaneous melanoma and one with hepatocellular carcinoma. The point of sequencing TCRbeta in the periphery was to test whether ivuxolimab changed TCR sequence diversity and drove clonal T-cell expansion. Points the paper makes about the study in general: Which antigens the clonally expanded peripheral T cells were specific for was not determined. On average, CD8+ T cells showed more expanded clones than CD4+ T cells after ivuxolimab. Low levels of normalized T-cell clonal expansion were also seen in some patients who did not respond. At doses from 0.1 to 3.0 mg/kg, clonal expansion was seen in both CD4+ and CD8+ blood T cells between baseline and week 6. In the 0.1-3.0 mg/kg groups, partial responders were among the patients with the lowest normalized peripheral clonal expansion, particularly in CD8+ T cells.

For sequencing of the TCRbeta CDR3 region, genomic DNA was extracted from the sorted cells. TCRbeta CDR3 regions were sequenced using the immunoSEQ Assay. TCRdb holds this immuneACCESS table with in-frame rearrangements only. Some clones are missing; in checked studies, unresolved V genes explain under half, and the rest has no known cause. Within this sample are 25,000 to 35,000 clones, with about 80% of them counted one time only. The ten largest account for roughly 23% of the sample. This clone appeared a few times. The specificity of this receptor is unknown. The input lacks base qualities; no much larger clone sits a single base away. Patients with a history of autoimmune disease or receiving systemic immunosuppression were excluded from the trial. Peripheral blood for TCR sequencing was collected from all dose cohorts at baseline, on cycle 4 day 1, and on cycle 7 day 1. Samples were obtained from an open-label, multicenter, first-in-human phase I dose-escalation trial of ivuxolimab. Adults with locally advanced or metastatic melanoma, renal cell carcinoma, hepatocellular carcinoma or head and neck squamous cell carcinoma were enrolled in the trial. Before TCR sequencing, CD4+ T cells and CD8+ T cells were sorted from peripheral blood as separate populations.

The CDR3 spans 14 residues, from the cysteine through the phenylalanine. The DNA shown is the 42-base CDR3, in frame from base 1. The germline V gene (reference sequence) yields LNHDA for CDR1 and SQIVND for CDR2. V lost 4 bases and J lost 5 bases; the stretch between them is 9 bases long. The specimen comprised CD4+ or CD8+ T cells sorted from blood, sampled in a trial of the OX40 agonist ivuxolimab. The rearrangement joined TRBV19 to TRBJ1-6, with no reliable assignment of the D segment. The sequence came from an adult with an advanced solid tumor such as melanoma, head and neck, liver or kidney cancer. CDR3 sequence: CASSTGPNNSPLHF. The nucleotide sequence reads as follows: TGTGCCAGTAGTACCGGGCCAAATAATTCACCCCTCCACTTT.